This T cell receptor (beta chain) is drawn from a study of T-cell memory formation after mild COVID-19. General observations from the study: For second-wave clones that peaked at day 37, SARS-CoV-2 specificity went unverified.

MiXCR, applied by TCRdb to the 5' RACE reads, yields one record per CDR3 protein. The top ten clones hold roughly 7.8% of a sample with fewer than 650,000 distinct CDR3 sequences, approximately 15% of them seen once. Note on this clonotype: Antigen specificity is unknown.

Germline CDR1 reads MNHEY; CDR2 reads SVGEGT. Trimming took 6 bases from V and 1 from J; bases not matched to a gene: 8. CDR3 length: 15 residues. V usage is TRBV6-2 or TRBV6-3 and J usage is TRBJ2-5, with 7 bases aligning to TRBD1. Specimen: PBMCs or a T cell subset sorted from them (not recorded which). This TCR came from an adult woman who had mild COVID-19 (a few samples of this study predate the infection). Cell type and time point are not known. CDR3 region: CASSRGTSPQETQYF. CDR3 DNA: TGTGCCAGCAGCAGGGGGACCTCACCCCAAGAGACCCAGTACTTC.